Following are 7 T cell receptor beta chains from one sample sequenced in a study of T cell responses to AZD1222 COVID-19 vaccine. Clones were sequenced by immunoSEQ multiplex PCR, and TCRdb holds only the in-frame ones, with some missing. The table shows 75,000 to 100,000 clones, with 70% to 90% occurring only once. Here the sequenced sample was peripheral blood, taken on day 0 of AZD1222 vaccination. The source is an adult in good health.

The chain is built from TRBV5-1 and TRBJ1-6; 8 bases agree with TRBD1. In germline, CDR1 is SGHRS, CDR2 YFSETQ. This CDR3 has 15 amino acids. The V gene end was trimmed by 0 bases and the J gene end by 10 bases; junction bases not matched to a gene: 6. The CDR3 spells CASSLDPTGGSPLHF. CDR3 DNA: TGCGCCAGCAGCTTGGATCCCACAGGGGGGTCACCCCTCCACTTT.

The chain recombines TRBV4-1 with TRBJ1-2; a weak D match, TRBD1 (5 bases). V was cut by 1 base and J by 0 bases, with 15 bases left in between. This CDR3 comprises 17 residues. Looked up from germline, CDR1 is MGHRA and CDR2 is YSYEKL. The DNA for the CDR3 is TGCGCCAGCAGCCAAGTAGGGAGTCAGGGATCTAACTATGGCTACACCTTC. Translating gives CASSQVGSQGSNYGYTF.

This clone has just a few counts. The chain couples TRBV6-1 to TRBJ1-1; no clear D. The V end was cut by 3 bases, the J end by 7 bases, with 9 bases between. Looked up from germline, CDR1 is MNHNS and CDR2 is SASEGT. This CDR3 has 12 amino acids. The CDR3 here is CASSERGFEAFF. In nucleotides, the CDR3 is TGTGCCAGCAGTGAGAGAGGTTTTGAAGCTTTCTTT.

The chain links TRBV14 to TRBJ2-7, with D perhaps TRBD2 (5 bases). Germline CDR1 and CDR2: SGHDN and FVKESK. The CDR3 runs 16 residues. Trimming cost V 4 bases and J 3 bases, with 19 bases left between them. The CDR3 protein is CASSLRNAGNYYEQYF. Here the CDR3 DNA reads TGTGCCAGCAGCCTGAGGAATGCCGGGAATTACTACGAGCAGTACTTC. Using reference TRBV14 and TRBJ2-7 for the parts outside the CDR3, the full variable domain is EAGVTQFPSHSVIEKGQTVTLRCDPISGHDNLYWYRRVMGKEIKFLLHFVKESKQDESGMPNNRFLAERTGGTYSTLKVQPAELEDSGVYFCASSLRNAGNYYEQYFGPGTRLTVT.

This clone was found once. The CDR3 coding sequence is TGTGCCAGCAGCTTAAAGACAGGGGGAGGTGGCTACACCTTC. Its translation: CASSLKTGGGGYTF. J is TRBJ1-2 and V is TRBV13; 9 bases match TRBD1. The CDR3 sequence is 14 residues long. The germline gives CDR1 PRHDT, CDR2 FYEKMQ (reference sequence). Trimming cost V 2 bases and J 7 bases; bases outside gene matches: 5.

This sequence joins TRBV11-2 and TRBJ2-5; TRBD2 matches 13 bases. The CDR3 loop spans 17 amino acids. J lost 2 bases, V lost 5 bases, and 8 bases had no gene match. Germline assignment: CDR1 SGHAT and CDR2 FQNNGV. The CDR3 region is CASSPLTSGRRQETQYF. The CDR3, as DNA: TGTGCCAGCAGCCCTCTGACTAGCGGGAGGCGGCAAGAGACCCAGTACTTC.

The rearrangement uses TRBV3-1 (or the pseudogene TRBV3-2) and TRBJ1-1; D unresolved. Germline CDR1 and CDR2: LGHDT and YNNKEL (reference sequence). This CDR3 has 13 residues. Trimming stripped 4 bases from V and 2 bases from J, with 8 bases between. The CDR3 here is CASSPLVNTEAFF. The DNA for the CDR3 is TGTGCCAGCAGCCCCCTTGTCAACACTGAAGCTTTCTTT.